These T cell receptor beta chains were read from a single sample in a study of radiotherapy plus CTLA-4 blockade in lung cancer. Sequencing was performed with immunoSEQ multiplex PCR; in TCRdb, only in-frame clones are kept and a portion is missing. The sample includes 45,000 to 60,000 clones, about 76% of them seen just once. The source was peripheral blood, collected from a patient treated with radiotherapy plus ipilimumab. Receptor source: a human donor with non-small cell lung cancer who had a complete response to radiotherapy plus ipilimumab. Each CDR3 is given with its conserved first and last residue. The D gene is left open where the match is weak. Clone size is given for some rows only: seen once, a few or many times, or a class if the clone is expanded.

j_call d_call clone_size v_call cdr3_aa cdr3_nt
TRBJ2-7 NA NA TRBV7-8 CASSLGHSYEQYF TGTGCCAGCAGCTTAGGGCACAGCTACGAGCAGTACTTC
TRBJ2-1 TRBD2 NA TRBV5-1 CASSLGTSNDEQFF TGCGCCAGCAGCTTGGGGACTAGTAACGATGAGCAGTTCTTC
TRBJ1-6 NA NA TRBV27 CASSYEGVRGNSPLHF TGTGCCAGCAGTTACGAGGGGGTTCGCGGTAATTCACCCCTCCACTTT
TRBJ2-3 TRBD1 NA TRBV18 CASSPPGTGGDTQYF TGTGCCAGCTCACCGCCCGGGACAGGGGGGGATACGCAGTATTTT
TRBJ1-1 NA NA TRBV19 CASTTGGGRNTEAFF TGTGCCAGTACGACAGGCGGGGGAAGGAACACTGAAGCTTTCTTT
TRBJ1-4 NA NA TRBV27 CASSLWAGTNEKLFF TGTGCCAGCAGTTTATGGGCAGGGACTAATGAAAAACTGTTTTTT
TRBJ2-7 NA NA TRBV10-3 CAINHRLSYEQYF TGTGCCATCAATCACAGGCTCTCCTACGAGCAGTACTTC
TRBJ1-5 NA NA TRBV12-5 CASGLGTRMDGSNQPQHF TGTGCTAGTGGTTTGGGGACTAGAATGGACGGTAGCAATCAGCCCCAGCATTTT
TRBJ2-1 TRBD2 NA TRBV6-5 CASSYVIAGEHNEQFF TGTGCCAGCAGTTACGTGATAGCGGGAGAGCACAATGAGCAGTTCTTC
TRBJ1-5 NA NA TRBV7-2 CASSPRAGLGNQPQHF TGTGCCAGCAGCCCTCGGGCAGGGTTGGGCAATCAGCCCCAGCATTTT
TRBJ1-1 NA NA TRBV5-6 CASSLGLGEGRNTEAFF TGTGCCAGCAGCTTGGGGCTGGGGGAGGGCCGGAACACTGAAGCTTTCTTT
TRBJ1-2 TRBD1 NA TRBV11-3 CASSYGQGEGYTF TGTGCCAGCAGCTACGGACAGGGGGAAGGCTACACCTTC
TRBJ2-3 NA once TRBV9 CASSVGTPQSTDTQYF TGTGCCAGCAGCGTAGGTACACCTCAAAGCACAGATACGCAGTATTTT
TRBJ1-5 TRBD1 NA TRBV19 CASTTGQGGQPQHF TGTGCCAGTACCACGGGACAGGGAGGTCAGCCCCAGCATTTT
TRBJ1-2 NA NA TRBV15 CATSRPRRANYGYTF TGTGCCACCAGCAGACCGAGAAGAGCTAACTATGGCTACACCTTC
TRBJ2-3 TRBD2 NA TRBV6-5 CASSYFLAGGPGTQYF TGTGCCAGCAGTTACTTCCTAGCGGGAGGGCCTGGTACGCAGTATTTT
TRBJ2-1 TRBD1 NA TRBV2 CASCLEAGGYNEQFF TGTGCCAGCTGCCTAGAGGCAGGGGGCTACAATGAGCAGTTCTTC
TRBJ1-1 NA few TRBV2 CASSERGGTEAFF TGTGCCAGCAGTGAGCGAGGGGGCACTGAAGCTTTCTTT
TRBJ2-3 NA NA TRBV29-1 CSVLLGGFGDTQYF TGCAGCGTTCTGTTAGGAGGGTTCGGAGATACGCAGTATTTT
TRBJ2-5 NA NA TRBV7-7 CASSTWQHETQYF TGTGCTAGCAGCACATGGCAACACGAGACCCAGTACTTC
TRBJ2-2 NA once TRBV6-5 CASSYSGGELFF TGTGCCAGCAGTTACTCCGGCGGGGAGCTGTTTTTT
TRBJ2-7 TRBD1 NA TRBV18 CASSLDRVGFYEQYF TGTGCCAGCTCACTCGACAGGGTAGGCTTCTACGAGCAGTACTTC
TRBJ1-5 TRBD1 NA TRBV7-9 CASSPGQGARNQPQHF TGTGCCAGCAGCCCTGGGCAGGGGGCTCGCAATCAGCCCCAGCATTTT
TRBJ1-2 TRBD1 once TRBV6-5 CASSRGTGNGYTF TGTGCCAGCAGTCGCGGGACAGGGAATGGCTACACCTTC
TRBJ1-2 NA once TRBV11-3 CASSSDRLTNYGYTF TGTGCCAGCAGCTCCGACAGACTGACTAACTATGGCTACACCTTC
TRBJ2-1 NA NA TRBV4-3 CASSQGSGVVNEQFF TGCGCCAGCAGCCAAGGGTCGGGGGTGGTCAATGAGCAGTTCTTC
TRBJ2-7 NA NA TRBV15 CATSRDRGAYEQYF TGTGCCACCAGCAGAGACAGAGGTGCCTACGAGCAGTACTTC
TRBJ2-2 TRBD2 NA TRBV27 CASSPTVRLAVTGELFF TGTGCCAGCAGTCCGACAGTGAGACTAGCGGTCACCGGGGAGCTGTTTTTT
TRBJ2-1 NA NA TRBV18 CASSPQRDSYNEQFF TGTGCCAGCTCACCACAAAGAGACTCCTACAATGAGCAGTTCTTC
TRBJ2-1 TRBD1 NA TRBV10-2 CASREGGRDEQFF TGCGCCAGCAGGGAAGGGGGCAGGGATGAGCAGTTCTTC
TRBJ1-3 NA NA TRBV6-5 CASSYKARDSGNTIYF TGTGCCAGCAGTTACAAAGCCAGGGACTCTGGAAACACCATATATTTT
TRBJ2-4 NA NA TRBV19 CASGRGTTGKAKNIQYF TGTGCCAGTGGGAGGGGTACTACAGGGAAAGCCAAAAACATTCAGTACTTC
TRBJ1-5 NA NA TRBV19 CASSIQDYSNQPQHF TGTGCCAGTAGTATTCAAGACTATAGCAATCAGCCCCAGCATTTT
TRBJ1-1 NA NA TRBV7-9 CASSFGGSLRGTEAFF TGTGCCAGCAGCTTTGGGGGCAGCCTACGGGGCACTGAAGCTTTCTTT
TRBJ1-1 TRBD1 NA TRBV5-5 CASSWRPGQGEAFF TGTGCCAGCAGCTGGAGACCGGGACAGGGGGAAGCTTTCTTT
TRBJ2-1 TRBD2 NA TRBV4-3 CASSQDHPSGANEQFF TGCGCCAGCAGCCAAGATCATCCTAGCGGAGCTAATGAGCAGTTCTTC
TRBJ2-2 TRBD1 NA TRBV19 CASQAGGYLGELFF TGTGCCAGTCAGGCAGGGGGCTATCTCGGGGAGCTGTTTTTT
TRBJ2-7 TRBD2 NA TRBV27 CASSFYGREEQYF TGTGCCAGCAGTTTTTATGGGAGGGAAGAGCAGTACTTC
TRBJ1-2 NA NA TRBV29-1 CSVDRQGSNTYGYTF TGCAGCGTTGACAGGCAGGGGTCGAACACCTATGGCTACACCTTC
TRBJ1-6 TRBD1 NA TRBV18 CASSPDRASPLHF TGTGCCAGCTCACCAGACAGGGCTTCACCCCTCCACTTT
TRBJ2-7 NA NA TRBV7-2 CASSPPLGRGWEQYF TGTGCCAGCAGCCCACCCCTGGGGCGGGGCTGGGAGCAGTACTTC
TRBJ2-1 NA NA TRBV30 CAWSGSGGQFF TGTGCCTGGAGTGGGTCGGGTGGACAGTTCTTC
TRBJ1-1 TRBD1 NA TRBV9 CASSSPRTGGADTEAFF TGTGCCAGCAGCTCCCCAAGGACAGGGGGCGCGGACACTGAAGCTTTCTTT